What follows describes a single T cell receptor beta chain. Its antigen is unidentified. The entry originates in a study of T cell responses to AZD1222 COVID-19 vaccine. Study-level results: Clonal diversity was possibly underestimated; the donors were predominantly white British and more often female. Spike as a whole was targeted by vaccine-associated CD4 TCRs, dominant at 160-218 and 743-854.

TCRdb's table, derived via immunoSEQ multiplex PCR, lists solely in-frame clones and lacks some. The sample records about 100,000 clones, 85% to 90% being singletons. Germline trimming cut 8 bases from V and 3 bases from J; bases unmatched to any gene: 7. There are 15 residues in the CDR3. Per the germline V gene, CDR1 is SGHVS and CDR2 is FNYEAQ. The source of this sequence is an adult in good health. The chain combines TRBV7-6 with TRBJ2-5, with 12 bases matching TRBD2. Source: peripheral blood, taken on day 0 of AZD1222 vaccination. The CDR3 reads CASGEGLAGEETQYF. The CDR3 DNA sequence: TGTGCCAGCGGCGAGGGACTAGCGGGTGAAGAGACCCAGTACTTC.